Listed below are T cell receptor beta chains from one sample, sequenced in a study of blood T cell repertoires in COVID-19. Some clones are missing from TCRdb's copy, which holds only in-frame ones; the method was immunoSEQ multiplex PCR. The data hold more than 200,000 clones, with around 84% observed a single time. The sequenced material came from peripheral blood. These receptors came from a woman over 75 with COVID-19, enrolled during active disease. Each CDR3 is given with its conserved first and last residue. A D gene is named only where the DNA matches it firmly. Clone size is given for some rows only: seen once, a few or many times, or a class if the clone is expanded.

V gene,clone size,D gene,J gene,CDR3 DNA,CDR3 protein
TRBV19,NA,NA,TRBJ2-6,TGTGCCAGTAGTATCCAGGGTTCTGGGGCCAACGTCCTGACTTTC,CASSIQGSGANVLTF
TRBV18,NA,NA,TRBJ2-3,TGTGCCAGCTCCCGCAGGGTCGGGGGACCAGATACGCAGTATTTT,CASSRRVGGPDTQYF
TRBV27,NA,NA,TRBJ1-2,TGTGCCAGCAGTTTAGGACCGAACGGGGGCTATGGCTACACCTTC,CASSLGPNGGYGYTF
TRBV5-1,NA,NA,TRBJ2-1,TGCGCCAGCAGCTTGGATAGCCAAGGCTCCTACAATGAGCAGTTCTTC,CASSLDSQGSYNEQFF
TRBV30,NA,NA,TRBJ1-1,TGTGCCTGGAGTGTACAGGTCAACACTGAAGCTTTCTTT,CAWSVQVNTEAFF
TRBV4-3,NA,TRBD2,TRBJ2-1,TGCGCCAGCAGCCAAGCGGGGGGTGGCTACAATGAGCAGTTCTTC,CASSQAGGGYNEQFF
TRBV18,NA,NA,TRBJ2-2,TGTGCCAGCTCACCGAGTGTGACTTCGGTCACCGGGGAGCTGTTTTTT,CASSPSVTSVTGELFF
TRBV28,NA,NA,TRBJ1-6,TGTGCCAGCACTTCAAGGACAGCCCTAATCAATTCACCCCTCCACTTT,CASTSRTALINSPLHF
TRBV10-3,NA,NA,TRBJ1-1,TGTGCCATCAGGTCAAACACTGAAGCTTTCTTT,CAIRSNTEAFF
TRBV28,NA,NA,TRBJ1-5,TGTGCCAGCAGTAGGGACACCTATCAGCCCCAGCATTTT,CASSRDTYQPQHF
TRBV29-1,NA,TRBD2,TRBJ2-7,TGCAGCGTTGAACGGGGGGGCCGTGGGTACGAGCAGTACTTC,CSVERGGRGYEQYF
TRBV5-6,NA,NA,TRBJ2-1,TGTGCCAGCAGCTTACCACTAGCTTCCGGGGAGCAGTTCTTC,CASSLPLASGEQFF
TRBV9,few,NA,TRBJ1-3,TGTGCCAGCAGCGTAGGTCCGCCCAGTTCTGGAAACACCATATATTTT,CASSVGPPSSGNTIYF
TRBV4-2,NA,TRBD1,TRBJ1-4,TGTGCCAGCAGCCCGTTTTCACAGGGGAAGGAAAAACTGTTTTTT,CASSPFSQGKEKLFF
TRBV29-1,NA,TRBD1,TRBJ2-3,TGCAGCGTAGCCCCCGGGACAGTGAACACAGATACGCAGTATTTT,CSVAPGTVNTDTQYF
TRBV5-5,NA,NA,TRBJ1-5,TGTGCCAGCAGCTCGCAGGACAATAGCAATCAGCCCCAGCATTTT,CASSSQDNSNQPQHF
TRBV7-2,NA,TRBD2,TRBJ2-1,TGTGCCAGCAGCCCCCGAACAACTAGCGGGGGGGCAGATGAGCAGTTCTTC,CASSPRTTSGGADEQFF
TRBV11-2,NA,TRBD1,TRBJ1-1,TGTGCCAGCCAGGGACAGACGAACACTGAAGCTTTCTTT,CASQGQTNTEAFF
TRBV11-2,NA,TRBD1,TRBJ1-4,TGTGCCAGCAGCTTAGCTGTGGGGGACAGGGGTTATGAAAAACTGTTTTTT,CASSLAVGDRGYEKLFF
TRBV28,once,TRBD1,TRBJ1-2,TGTGCCAGCAGCGGGACAGGGGGCGCGGGTGGCTACACCTTC,CASSGTGGAGGYTF
TRBV18,NA,NA,TRBJ1-2,TGTGCCAGCTCACCAACCCTAACCACAGGGTCCCTTAACTATGGCTACACCTTC,CASSPTLTTGSLNYGYTF
TRBV25-1,NA,TRBD1,TRBJ1-1,TGTGCCAGCACATCAAGGAACAGGGGCAACACTGAAGCTTTCTTT,CASTSRNRGNTEAFF
TRBV24-1,NA,NA,TRBJ2-3,TGTGCCACCAGTGTCCCCGGGGGAAACACAGATACGCAGTATTTT,CATSVPGGNTDTQYF
TRBV19,NA,TRBD2,TRBJ2-3,TGTGCCAGTAGTGGATCCGGGACTAGCGCTAGCACAGATACGCAGTATTTT,CASSGSGTSASTDTQYF
TRBV6-1,NA,TRBD1,TRBJ1-5,TGTGCCAGCAGTGAATCAGGGGGCAGGAGTAGCAATCAGCCCCAGCATTTT,CASSESGGRSSNQPQHF
TRBV6-2/TRBV6-3,NA,NA,TRBJ2-7,TGTGCCAGCAGCCTGCGAGGCGACGAGCAGTACTTC,CASSLRGDEQYF
TRBV10-3,NA,TRBD2,TRBJ2-1,TGTGCCAGTAGCGGGGGGAGTTTCGGTGTGAACAATGAGCAGTTCTTC,CASSGGSFGVNNEQFF
TRBV28,few,TRBD1,TRBJ1-1,TGTGCCAGCAGTTTGGGCACAGGGGGCACTGAAGCTTTCTTT,CASSLGTGGTEAFF